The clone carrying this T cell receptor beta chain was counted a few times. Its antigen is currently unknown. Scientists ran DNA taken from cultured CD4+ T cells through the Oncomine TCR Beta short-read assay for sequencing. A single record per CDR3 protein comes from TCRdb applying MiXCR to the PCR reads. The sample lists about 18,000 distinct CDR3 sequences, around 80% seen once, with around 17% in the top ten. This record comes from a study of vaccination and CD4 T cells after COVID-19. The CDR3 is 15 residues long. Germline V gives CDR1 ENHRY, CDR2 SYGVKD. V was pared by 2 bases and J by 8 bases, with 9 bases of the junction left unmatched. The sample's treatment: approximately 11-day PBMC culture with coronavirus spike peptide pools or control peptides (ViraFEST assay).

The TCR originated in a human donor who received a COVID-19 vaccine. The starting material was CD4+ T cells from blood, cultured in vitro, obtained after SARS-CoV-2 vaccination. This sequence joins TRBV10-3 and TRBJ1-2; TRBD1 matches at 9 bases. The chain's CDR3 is CAISEAPGTGSGYTF. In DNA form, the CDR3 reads TGTGCCATCAGTGAGGCACCGGGGACAGGGTCAGGCTACACCTTC.